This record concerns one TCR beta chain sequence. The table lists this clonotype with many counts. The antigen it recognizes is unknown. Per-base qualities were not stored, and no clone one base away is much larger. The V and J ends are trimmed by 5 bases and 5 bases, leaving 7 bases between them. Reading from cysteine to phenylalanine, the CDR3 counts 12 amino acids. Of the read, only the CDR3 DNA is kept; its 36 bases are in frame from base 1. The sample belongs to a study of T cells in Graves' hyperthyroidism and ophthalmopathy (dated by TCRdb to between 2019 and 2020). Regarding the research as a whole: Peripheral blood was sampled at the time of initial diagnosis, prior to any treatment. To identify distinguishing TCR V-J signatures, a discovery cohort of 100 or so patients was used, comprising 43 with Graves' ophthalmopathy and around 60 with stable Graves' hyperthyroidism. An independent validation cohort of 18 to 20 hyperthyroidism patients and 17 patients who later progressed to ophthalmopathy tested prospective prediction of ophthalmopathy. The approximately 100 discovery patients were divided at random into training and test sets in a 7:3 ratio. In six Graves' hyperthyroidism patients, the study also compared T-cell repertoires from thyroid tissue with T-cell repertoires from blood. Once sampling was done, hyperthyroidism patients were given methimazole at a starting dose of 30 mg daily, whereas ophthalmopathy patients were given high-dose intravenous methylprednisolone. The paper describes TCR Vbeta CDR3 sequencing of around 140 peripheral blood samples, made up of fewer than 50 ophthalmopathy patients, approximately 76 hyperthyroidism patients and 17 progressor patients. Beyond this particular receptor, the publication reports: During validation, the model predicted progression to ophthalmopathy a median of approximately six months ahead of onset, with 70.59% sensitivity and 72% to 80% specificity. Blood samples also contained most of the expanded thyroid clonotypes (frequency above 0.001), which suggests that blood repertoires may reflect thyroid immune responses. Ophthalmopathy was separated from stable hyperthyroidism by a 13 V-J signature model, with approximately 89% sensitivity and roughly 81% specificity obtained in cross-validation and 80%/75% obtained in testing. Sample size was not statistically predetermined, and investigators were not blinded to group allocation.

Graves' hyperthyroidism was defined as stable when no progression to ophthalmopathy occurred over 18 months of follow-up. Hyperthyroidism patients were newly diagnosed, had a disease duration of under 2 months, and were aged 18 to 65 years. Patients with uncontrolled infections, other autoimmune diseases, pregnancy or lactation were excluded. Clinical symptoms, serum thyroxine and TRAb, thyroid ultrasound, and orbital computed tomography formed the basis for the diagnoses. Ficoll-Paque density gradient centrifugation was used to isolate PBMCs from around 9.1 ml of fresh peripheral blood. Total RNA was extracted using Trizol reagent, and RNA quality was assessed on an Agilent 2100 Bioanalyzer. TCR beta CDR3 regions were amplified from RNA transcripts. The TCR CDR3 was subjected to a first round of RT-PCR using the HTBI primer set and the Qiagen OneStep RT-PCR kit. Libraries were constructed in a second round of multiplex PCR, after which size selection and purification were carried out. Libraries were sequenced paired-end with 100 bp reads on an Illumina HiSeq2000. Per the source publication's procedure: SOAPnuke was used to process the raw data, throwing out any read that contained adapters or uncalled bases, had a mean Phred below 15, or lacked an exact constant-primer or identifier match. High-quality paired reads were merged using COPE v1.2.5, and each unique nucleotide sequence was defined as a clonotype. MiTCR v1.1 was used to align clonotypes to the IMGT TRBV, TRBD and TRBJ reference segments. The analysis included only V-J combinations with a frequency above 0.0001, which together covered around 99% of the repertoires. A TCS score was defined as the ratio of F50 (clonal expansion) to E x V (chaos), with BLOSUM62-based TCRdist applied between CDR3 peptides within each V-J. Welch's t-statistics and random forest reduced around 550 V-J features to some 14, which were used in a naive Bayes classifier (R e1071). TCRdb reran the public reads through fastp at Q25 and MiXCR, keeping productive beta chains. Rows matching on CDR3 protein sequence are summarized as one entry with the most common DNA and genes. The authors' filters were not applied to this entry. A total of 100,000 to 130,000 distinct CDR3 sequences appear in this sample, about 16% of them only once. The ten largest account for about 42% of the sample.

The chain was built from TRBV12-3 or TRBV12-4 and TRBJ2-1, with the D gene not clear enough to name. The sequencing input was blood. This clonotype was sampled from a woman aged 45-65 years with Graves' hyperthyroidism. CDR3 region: CASSQGNNEQFF. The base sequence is TGTGCCAGCAGTCAAGGGAACAATGAGCAGTTCTTC.